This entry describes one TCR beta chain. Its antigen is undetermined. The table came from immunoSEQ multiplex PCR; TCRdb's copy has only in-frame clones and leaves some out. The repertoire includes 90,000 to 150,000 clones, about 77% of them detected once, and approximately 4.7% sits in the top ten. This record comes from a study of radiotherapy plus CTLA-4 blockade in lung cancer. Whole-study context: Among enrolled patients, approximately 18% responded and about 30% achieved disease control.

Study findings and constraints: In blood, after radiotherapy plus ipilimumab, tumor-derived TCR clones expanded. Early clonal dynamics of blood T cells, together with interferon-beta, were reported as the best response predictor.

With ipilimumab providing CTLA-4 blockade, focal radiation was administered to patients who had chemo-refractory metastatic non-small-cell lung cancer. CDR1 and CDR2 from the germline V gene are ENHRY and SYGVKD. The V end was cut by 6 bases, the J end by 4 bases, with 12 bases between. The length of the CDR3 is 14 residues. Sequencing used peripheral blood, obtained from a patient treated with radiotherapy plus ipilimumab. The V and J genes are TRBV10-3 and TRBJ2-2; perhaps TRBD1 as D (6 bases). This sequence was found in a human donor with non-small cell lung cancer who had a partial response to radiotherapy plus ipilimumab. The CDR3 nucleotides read TGTGCCATCAGCTTACAGGGTTCCACCGGGGAGCTGTTTTTT. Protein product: CAISLQGSTGELFF.